This is a list of T cell receptor beta chains from one sample in a study of cytomegalovirus exposure and HLA in healthy donors. Sequenced by immunoSEQ multiplex PCR; TCRdb stores in-frame clones only, minus some. The sample gives approximately 60,000 clones, approximately 95% of which show up once; about 7% is in the top ten. Sequenced input: PBMCs. The receptor source for this set is a woman under 30 in good health and CMV-seropositive. Both conserved end residues are part of each CDR3. Each record gives: clone size, D gene, V gene, J gene, CDR3 DNA, CDR3 protein. The D gene is left open where the match is weak. Size is stated for part of the rows, as once, few or many counts, or as a class when the clone is expanded.

>few|-|TRBV7-8|TRBJ1-1
TGTGCCAGCAGAAAAAACCGAGACTTTTTCGAAGCTTTCTTT
CASRKNRDFFEAFF
>-|TRBD1|TRBV7-9|TRBJ2-3
TGTGCCAGCAGCACAGACAGGGGCGCCACGAGCACAGATACGCAGTATTTT
CASSTDRGATSTDTQYF
>-|-|TRBV5-1|TRBJ1-1
TGCGCCAGCAGCTTGGTGCCAGGGAACACTGAAGCTTTCTTT
CASSLVPGNTEAFF
>once|-|TRBV19|TRBJ2-7
TGTGCCAGTAGTATAGCGGGGTTGGCTTACGAGCAGTACTTC
CASSIAGLAYEQYF
>-|-|TRBV2|TRBJ1-4
TGTGCCAGCGAGGGGGATCCTGCGGAAAAACTGTTTTTT
CASEGDPAEKLFF
>once|TRBD2|TRBV15|TRBJ2-1
TGTGCCACCAGCAGAGATTGGAGCGGGAGATCCTCTAATGAGCAGTTCTTC
CATSRDWSGRSSNEQFF
>-|-|TRBV29-1|TRBJ2-7
TGCAGCGTTGTTTGGACAAGCTCCTACGAGCAGTACTTC
CSVVWTSSYEQYF
>once|TRBD2|TRBV27|TRBJ2-1
TGTGCCAGCAGAGAAGTTCCGGTAGCGGGAGTTAATGAGCAGTTCTTC
CASREVPVAGVNEQFF
>-|-|TRBV14|TRBJ2-7
TGTGCCAGCAGCCCTTCTATGGCCTACGAGCAGTACTTC
CASSPSMAYEQYF
>-|-|TRBV5-1|TRBJ2-3
TGCGCCAGCAGCTTGGACAGACAGGTTCGCACAGATACGCAGTATTTT
CASSLDRQVRTDTQYF
>-|-|TRBV6-1|TRBJ2-3
TGTGCCAGCAGATACGGGGGTAATACGCAGTATTTT
CASRYGGNTQYF
>once|-|TRBV29-1|TRBJ1-2
TGCAGCGTTTTAGGGCAGGGGTTTGGCTACACCTTC
CSVLGQGFGYTF
>-|-|TRBV28|TRBJ1-2
TGTGCCAGCAGTTTGGTGGCAGGGGACTATGGCTACACCTTC
CASSLVAGDYGYTF
>once|-|TRBV10-3|TRBJ1-3
TGTGCATACTCTATTAAGACAGCAAGTCGAATTGGAAACACCATATATTTT
CAYSIKTASRIGNTIYF
>once|TRBD1|TRBV5-1|TRBJ2-1
TGCGCCAGCAGCAGGGGACAGGACAATGAGCAGTTCTTC
CASSRGQDNEQFF
>-|TRBD2|TRBV5-4|TRBJ2-3
TGTGCCAGCAGCTCGGGGACTAGGTTCACAGATACGCAGTATTTT
CASSSGTRFTDTQYF
>-|TRBD1|TRBV10-3|TRBJ1-2
TGTGCCATCAGGGGACCTACCGGGACAGGAGATAACTATGGCTACACCTTC
CAIRGPTGTGDNYGYTF
>once|-|TRBV13|TRBJ2-7
TGTGCCAGCAGCTTATCGGGGAATGGCTACGAGCAGTACTTC
CASSLSGNGYEQYF
>-|TRBD2|TRBV10-2|TRBJ2-2
TGCGCCAGCTTCGGGGGGGACGCCGGACTAGCGGCACATAAGCTGTTTTTT
CASFGGDAGLAAHKLFF
>-|-|TRBV6-5|TRBJ1-5
TGTGCCAGCAAAGCAACCAGCAATCAGCCCCAGCATTTT
CASKATSNQPQHF
>-|TRBD1|TRBV7-6|TRBJ1-1
TGTGCCAGCAGCTCACGAGCCGGGACAGGGACGCCACTGAACACTGAAGCTTTCTTT
CASSSRAGTGTPLNTEAFF
>once|TRBD1|TRBV15|TRBJ1-5
TGTGCCACCAGCAGCTTGACAGGGTCGTGGCAGCCCCAGCATTTT
CATSSLTGSWQPQHF
>-|TRBD1|TRBV5-6|TRBJ1-1
TGTGCCACTTTCGGGCAGGGGGCGTCAAGGAACACTGAAGCTTTCTTT
CATFGQGASRNTEAFF
>-|-|TRBV2|TRBJ1-5
TGTGCCAGCAGTGAAGTTAACAGATCCAATCAGCCCCAGCATTTT
CASSEVNRSNQPQHF
>-|-|TRBV25-1|TRBJ1-4
TGTGCCAGCAGCGCCACGGCTAGGGGGGGTAATGAAAAACTGTTTTTT
CASSATARGGNEKLFF
>-|TRBD2|TRBV6-1|TRBJ2-7
TGTGCCAGCAGTGAAGCATCGGGGGGGCCGACCTACGAGCAGTACTTC
CASSEASGGPTYEQYF
>-|-|TRBV29-1|TRBJ1-4
TGCAGCGTGGAAGATACAACTAATGAAAAACTGTTTTTT
CSVEDTTNEKLFF
>-|-|TRBV7-2|TRBJ2-1
TGTGCCAGCAGCTTAGGGACTACTACCTACAATGAGCAGTTCTTC
CASSLGTTTYNEQFF
>-|TRBD1|TRBV4-2|TRBJ1-4
TGTGCCAGCAGCCAAGCCGGGACAGGGGTAAAACTGTTTTTT
CASSQAGTGVKLFF
>-|-|TRBV6-5|TRBJ2-1
TGTGCCAGCAGCGACAGTCCTCGGACTGAGCAGTTCTTC
CASSDSPRTEQFF
>-|TRBD1|TRBV28|TRBJ1-3
TGTGCCAGCAGCGACAGGGCAATAACGGGGAACACCATATATTTT
CASSDRAITGNTIYF
>-|-|TRBV30|TRBJ2-7
TGTGCCTGGAGTGACAAGTCCTACGAGCAGTACTTC
CAWSDKSYEQYF
>-|TRBD2|TRBV27|TRBJ2-5
TGTGCCAGCAGTCAGGGACTAGCGGGGACTGCGGCCCAGTACTTC
CASSQGLAGTAAQYF
>-|TRBD1|TRBV28|TRBJ1-5
TGTGCCAGCAGTAGAGACAGGGATCAGCCCCAGCATTTT
CASSRDRDQPQHF
>-|-|TRBV6-4|TRBJ2-3
TGTGCCAGCAGCCATTCATCCGGACAGTTAGCGAACGGCTACACAGATACGCAGTATTTT
CASSHSSGQLANGYTDTQYF
>once|TRBD2|TRBV5-1|TRBJ2-3
TGCGCCAGCAGCTTAGTGGGGGAGGGCCAAGATACGCAGTATTTT
CASSLVGEGQDTQYF
>-|-|TRBV28|TRBJ2-1
TGTGCCAGCAGTTTACCGGGACAACGGGATGAGCAGTTCTTC
CASSLPGQRDEQFF
>-|TRBD2|TRBV18|TRBJ2-7
TGTGCCAGCTCACCCTCTAGCGGGGAGGACGAGCAGTACTTC
CASSPSSGEDEQYF
>-|TRBD2|TRBV7-6|TRBJ2-3
TGTGCCAGCAGCCCCCTGGGGGGGAGTGCGGGAGATACGCAGTATTTT
CASSPLGGSAGDTQYF
>-|-|TRBV7-3|TRBJ1-5
TGTGCCAGCAGCCATAGGAAGACAGCTGGAAATCAGCCCCAGCATTTT
CASSHRKTAGNQPQHF
>-|-|TRBV28|TRBJ2-2
TGTGCCAGCAGATCCCTCAGACAGGCCGGGGAGCTGTTTTTT
CASRSLRQAGELFF
>-|-|TRBV19|TRBJ1-4
TGTGCCTGTAGCCCCTCGGGGGGAACAACTAATGAAAAACTGTTTTTT
CACSPSGGTTNEKLFF
>-|-|TRBV4-2|TRBJ2-2
TGTGCCAGCAGCCATTCTCTAACTAGCCTCGGGGAGCTGTTTTTT
CASSHSLTSLGELFF